This T cell receptor (beta chain) was sequenced during a study of cytomegalovirus exposure and HLA in healthy donors. General study findings and limits: Reports indicated that the classifier achieved high specificity and sensitivity in diagnosing cytomegalovirus status.

Germline V gene sequence: CDR1 MNHNS, CDR2 SASEGT. V lost 7 bases to trimming and J lost 3 bases, with 16 bases between them. This CDR3 contains 15 residues. Assay used: immunoSEQ multiplex PCR; TCRdb lists only in-frame clones, some missing. The sample lists roughly 300,000 clones; approximately 90% were seen once. Remarks on this clone: What it binds is unknown.

This chain connects TRBV6-1 to TRBJ1-5; weak D call: TRBD1 (5 bases). The sample was PBMCs. The clonotype originates from a woman aged 18-29 years in good health and CMV-seronegative. As DNA, the CDR3 is TGTGCCAGCATGACAGCCGCAGCATTCAATCAGCCCCAGCATTTT. Encoded protein: CASMTAAAFNQPQHF.